This entry lists 8 T cell receptor beta chains sequenced from one sample in a study of T-cell reconstitution after alpha-beta-depleted transplantation in children. The TCRbeta library was prepared with unique molecular identifiers. TCRdb used MiXCR to reprocess the PCR reads, holding one entry per CDR3 protein. The repertoire holds 150,000 to 250,000 distinct CDR3 sequences, with just under 6.5% as singletons. The sequenced sample was PBMCs, obtained before TCRalphabeta/CD19-depleted stem cell transplant. These receptor sequences come from a girl less than two years old with combined immunodeficiency, due to receive a stem cell transplant.

This clonotype was observed at least ten times. V gene TRBV29-1 combines with J gene TRBJ2-1, with D perhaps matching TRBD2 (6 bases). The CDR3 loop spans 14 amino acids. CDR1 is SQVTM and CDR2 is ANQGSEA in the germline V gene. V lost 2 bases and J lost 2, with 10 bases in between. This chain's CDR3 is CSVERDSPYNEQFF. The CDR3 coding sequence is TGCAGCGTTGAAAGGGACTCCCCCTACAATGAGCAGTTCTTC.

This clonotype occurred many times. This rearrangement joins TRBV4-3 to TRBJ1-1; D uncertain. This CDR3 spans 15 amino acids. Germline CDR1 and CDR2: LGHNA and YSLEER. V lost 0 bases to trimming and J lost 1 base, with 9 bases between them. CDR3 region: CASSQDIIRNTEAFF. Written as DNA, the CDR3 is TGCGCCAGCAGCCAAGATATTATAAGGAACACTGAAGCTTTCTTT.

This clonotype was seen repeatedly, ten times or more. The chain employs TRBV13 and TRBJ2-2; D tentatively fits TRBD1 or TRBD2 (6 bases each). CDR1 is PRHDT, CDR2 FYEKMQ, per germline (reference sequence). The CDR3 sequence is 15 residues long. Trimming pared 2 bases from V and 4 bases from J, leaving 11 bases between. The CDR3 protein is CASSLPGATTGELFF. For the CDR3, the DNA is TGTGCCAGCAGCTTACCGGGGGCGACCACCGGGGAGCTGTTTTTT.

This clonotype has ten or more counts. The V gene is TRBV20-1, the J gene TRBJ2-6, with D unresolved. Germline assignment: CDR1 DFQATT and CDR2 SNEGSKA (reference sequence). The CDR3 is 17 residues long. Trimming stripped 0 bases from V and 0 bases from J, with 12 bases between. CDR3 sequence: CSARDGSRYSGANVLTF. The CDR3 DNA reads TGCAGTGCTAGAGATGGGTCCAGATACTCTGGGGCCAACGTCCTGACTTTC.

This clonotype came up many times. This rearrangement joins TRBV7-2 to TRBJ2-1; 7 bases are shared with TRBD1. The germline V gene encodes CDR1 SGHTA and CDR2 FQGNSA. The CDR3 has 16 residues. V lost 5 bases, J lost 4 bases, and 11 bases stayed unmatched. CDR3 sequence (DNA): TGTGCCAGCAGCCAAAGGCCGGGACAGTTATACAATGAGCAGTTCTTC. Protein sequence: CASSQRPGQLYNEQFF.

This clonotype was observed at least ten times. The genes are TRBV4-3 and TRBJ1-1; no clear D. Germline V CDR1 and CDR2: LGHNA, YSLEER. The CDR3 extends over 16 amino acids. Between the trimmed V and J ends, which lost 1 base and 3 bases, there was a span of 15 bases. CDR3 DNA sequence: TGCGCCAGCAGCCAAGGGGGATGGCAGGTGGACACTGAAGCTTTCTTT. This codes for CASSQGGWQVDTEAFF.

This clonotype was detected a few times. The chain links TRBV7-9 to TRBJ2-7, with D possibly being TRBD2 (7 bases). This CDR3 has 15 residues. The germline gives CDR1 SEHNR, CDR2 FQNEAQ (reference sequence). Trimming removed 3 bases at V and 2 bases at J, with 14 bases between. The CDR3 region is CASSFEGGATYEQYF. CDR3 nucleotide sequence: TGTGCCAGCAGCTTCGAAGGGGGGGCAACCTACGAGCAGTACTTC.

The table lists this clonotype with many counts. This CDR3 is CSAISSGGQYNEQFF. The CDR3 DNA reads TGCAGTGCTATTTCTAGCGGGGGGCAGTACAATGAGCAGTTCTTC. This chain connects TRBV20-1 to TRBJ2-1, with 11 bases aligning to TRBD2. The CDR3 contains 15 residues. Germline CDR1 reads DFQATT; CDR2 reads SNEGSKA (reference sequence). V was clipped by 4 bases and J by 4 bases; unmatched bases: 6.